Listed here are 30 T cell receptor beta chains from one sample, sequenced in a study of blood T cell repertoires in COVID-19 (TCRdb year 2020). The library was generated by the immunoSEQ multiplex PCR assay. TCRdb retrieved this table from immuneACCESS and kept in-frame rearrangements only. Not all clones are present; in checked studies, unresolved V genes account for under half, and no reason is known for the remainder. The table for this sample lists roughly 20,000 clones; 70% to 90% of them were counted only once. Together, the top ten hold around 7.6% of the sample. The sample consisted of peripheral blood. These receptors all come from a human donor with active COVID-19. The donor label of this sample is uncertain.

The genes are TRBV12-3 or TRBV12-4 and TRBJ2-2; D gene uncertain. CDR3 size: 12 residues. V was clipped by 6 bases and J by 2 bases, with 4 bases between them. The CDR3 here is CASSPNTGELFF. The CDR3 bases are TGTGCCAGCAGCCCTAACACCGGGGAGCTGTTTTTT.

This clone turned up a few times. CDR3 amino acids: CASSLSPGDPNFNTEAFF. In DNA form, the CDR3 reads TGTGCCAGCAGCTTATCACCGGGGGACCCCAATTTTAACACTGAAGCTTTCTTT. This chain connects TRBV7-2 to TRBJ1-1; tentatively, D is TRBD1 (5 bases). Looked up from germline, CDR1 is SGHTA and CDR2 is FQGNSA. Trimming cost V 2 bases and J 2 bases, with 21 bases left between them. There are 18 residues in the CDR3.

The CDR3 DNA sequence: TGTGCCAGCAGCGCGGGACTTAACAATGAGCAGTTCTTC. This translates into CASSAGLNNEQFF. The rearrangement links TRBV5-4 to TRBJ2-1, with D possibly matching TRBD2 (6 bases). V was clipped by 4 bases and J by 5 bases, with 10 bases between them. The CDR3 extends over 13 amino acids. Per germline, CDR1 SGHNT and CDR2 YYREEE (reference sequence).

The rearrangement links TRBV9 to TRBJ2-7; D ambiguous. CDR1 is SGDLS, CDR2 YYNGEE, per germline. This CDR3 spans 13 amino acids. V lost 2 bases, J lost 5 bases, and 11 bases lay in between. The CDR3 here is CASSVDLVHEQYF. Written as DNA, the CDR3 is TGTGCCAGCAGCGTCGACTTAGTTCACGAGCAGTACTTC.

In its sample, this clone was seen once. The genes are TRBV7-2 and TRBJ2-7; D is undetermined. The V end lost 1 base, the J end lost 4 bases, and 14 bases lay between the germline ends. The CDR3 contains 15 residues. Looked up from germline, CDR1 is SGHTA and CDR2 is FQGNSA. CDR3 protein: CASSLVVTGGYEQYF. CDR3 DNA sequence: TGTGCCAGCAGCTTAGTCGTAACCGGTGGTTACGAGCAGTACTTC.

This clone was observed a handful of times. This chain connects TRBV18 to TRBJ1-5; 8 nucleotides align to TRBD1. The CDR3 runs to 15 residues. J lost 4 bases, V lost 4 bases, and 6 bases had no gene match. Germline values: CDR1 KGHSH, CDR2 LQKENI. The CDR3 DNA sequence: TGTGCCAGCTCACGGCGGGGACAGGAGAATCAGCCCCAGCATTTT. It specifies CASSRRGQENQPQHF.

This clone appeared a few times. This chain uses TRBV4-1 with TRBJ2-5; TRBD2 matches 8 bases. The J segment lost 3 bases and the V segment lost 0 bases, leaving 12 bases of the junction unmatched. CDR1 and CDR2 (germline): MGHRA, YSYEKL. This CDR3 contains 18 residues. The CDR3, as DNA: TGCGCCAGCAGCCAAGAGCGAGTAGCGGGGACGGGGGAAGAGACCCAGTACTTC. Encoded protein: CASSQERVAGTGEETQYF.

The J gene is TRBJ1-1, the V gene TRBV7-2, with TRBD1 as a possible D gene (6 bases). CDR1 SGHTA and CDR2 FQGNSA come from the germline V gene. This CDR3 is 12 amino acids long. V gave up 7 bases and J gave up 3 bases, with 9 bases separating them. The CDR3 region is CASNTGYTEAFF. In DNA, the CDR3 is TGTGCCAGCAACACAGGGTACACTGAAGCTTTCTTT.

This clone was observed a single time. The chain links TRBV7-9 to TRBJ2-5; tentative D call: TRBD2 (5 bases). The germline CDR1 and CDR2 sequences are SEHNR and FQNEAQ (reference sequence). V lost 5 bases and J lost 5, with 15 bases in between. This CDR3 is 14 amino acids long. This CDR3 reads CASSNPGGRETQYF. The CDR3 region has the DNA TGTGCCAGCAGCAATCCCGGCGGGCGGGAGACCCAGTACTTC.

V usage is TRBV18 and J usage is TRBJ1-3; no clear D gene. Germline-derived CDR1 and CDR2 are KGHSH and LQKENI. The germline V and J ends were trimmed by 3 bases and 1 base, with 7 bases remaining between them. The CDR3 extends over 14 amino acids. Here the CDR3 DNA reads TGTGCCAGCTCACCTGCTGCGTCTGGAAACACCATATATTTT. This sequence encodes CASSPAASGNTIYF.

The rearrangement links TRBV24-1 to TRBJ1-1; 7 bases align to TRBD1. V trimming: 4 bases; J trimming: 7 bases; junction bases outside the gene matches: 11. The CDR3 runs 15 residues. Germline V lookup: CDR1 KGHDR, CDR2 SFDVKD. CDR3 region: CATSDNRGHRSEAFF. CDR3 in DNA: TGTGCCACCAGTGACAACAGGGGCCACCGGAGTGAAGCTTTCTTT.

The rearrangement links TRBV6-1 to TRBJ1-1; D gene unclear. Germline V gives CDR1 MNHNS, CDR2 SASEGT. The CDR3 has 14 residues. V gave up 3 bases and J gave up 2 bases, with 10 bases separating them. The CDR3 region has the DNA TGTGCCAGCAGTGAGTACGGGTTTAACACTGAAGCTTTCTTT. It encodes CASSEYGFNTEAFF.

The V call is TRBV11-1, the J call TRBJ2-1; tentatively, D is TRBD1 (6 bases). The germline V gene encodes CDR1 SGHAT and CDR2 FQDESV (reference sequence). The V gene lost 1 base and the J gene lost 5 bases, with 12 bases spanning the gap. The length of the CDR3 is 15 residues. The CDR3, as DNA: TGTGCCAGCAGCTTAGTTTCCAGGGGAGACAATGAGCAGTTCTTC. It encodes CASSLVSRGDNEQFF. Full variable domain (remainder filled in from reference TRBV11-1 and TRBJ2-1): EAEVAQSPRYKITEKSQAVAFWCDPISGHATLYWYRQILGQGPELLVQFQDESVVDDSQLPKDRFSAERLKGVDSTLKIQPAELGDSAMYLCASSLVSRGDNEQFFGPGTRLTVL.

Here the CDR3 reads CASSQAPASGRYYEQYF. CDR3 nucleotide sequence: TGTGCCAGCAGCCAAGCCCCGGCTAGCGGGAGGTACTACGAGCAGTACTTC. This chain links TRBV3-1 (or the pseudogene TRBV3-2) with TRBJ2-7; 11 bases line up with TRBD2. V was pared by 1 base and J by 3 bases, with 8 bases of the junction left unmatched. CDR3 length: 17 residues. CDR1 and CDR2 from the germline V gene are LGHDT and YNNKEL (reference sequence).

The chain uses TRBV5-1 and TRBJ2-1; tentatively, D is TRBD2 (6 bases). The CDR3 spans 12 residues. V shed 2 bases and J shed 9 bases, with 9 bases lying between them. Germline values: CDR1 SGHRS, CDR2 YFSETQ. CDR3: CASSLSGVEQFF. CDR3 nucleotide sequence: TGCGCCAGCAGCTTATCGGGAGTTGAGCAGTTCTTC.

The chain combines TRBV18 with TRBJ2-3; 7 bases line up with TRBD1. V shed 4 bases, J shed 5 bases, and the junction held 12 bases outside the gene matches. Germline values: CDR1 KGHSH, CDR2 LQKENI. This CDR3 comprises 16 residues. The CDR3, as DNA: TGTGCCAGCTCACGACGACCTGACAGGGTGGGAGATACGCAGTATTTT. Its translation is CASSRRPDRVGDTQYF.

The V gene is TRBV21-1, the J gene TRBJ2-7; TRBD2, the table's D call, was not compared with the DNA. TRBV21-1 is described as a pseudogene. The CDR3 length is 14 residues. CDR3 residues: CASSKHHLNYEQYF. CDR3 DNA sequence: TGTGCCAGCAGCAAACATCACTTGAACTACGAGCAGTACTTC.

J is TRBJ2-2 and V is TRBV12-3 or TRBV12-4; possibly TRBD2 for D (5 bases). The CDR3 runs 13 residues. The ends were cut back, 3 bases at V and 5 bases at J, with 7 bases in the middle. CDR3 sequence (DNA): TGTGCCAGCAGTTTTAGCGAGACCGGGGAGCTGTTTTTT. It codes for CASSFSETGELFF.

This clone occurred once. The rearrangement uses TRBV3-1 (or the pseudogene TRBV3-2) and TRBJ2-5; D might be TRBD2 (6 bases). The CDR3 covers 13 residues. Trimming removed 1 base from V and 7 bases from J, with 10 bases in between. Germline V gives CDR1 LGHDT, CDR2 YNNKEL (reference sequence). CDR3 region: CASSQVVEGTQYF. CDR3 bases: TGTGCCAGCAGCCAAGTGGTGGAGGGGACCCAGTACTTC.

The rearrangement links TRBV2 to TRBJ2-1; 8 bases are a match to TRBD2. The germline V gene has CDR1 SNHLY and CDR2 FYNNEI. The CDR3 has 17 residues. The V and J ends lost 2 bases and 6 bases, in that order; junction bases with no gene match: 12. The CDR3: CASSENGRALWGNEQFF. Written as DNA, the CDR3 is TGTGCCAGCAGTGAAAACGGGAGGGCCCTTTGGGGCAATGAGCAGTTCTTC.

The chain couples TRBV2 to TRBJ2-7; D possibly corresponds to TRBD1 (5 bases). The CDR3 consists of 14 residues. Deletions cut 6 bases from V and 6 bases from J, with 18 bases between. Germline lookup yields CDR1 SNHLY and CDR2 FYNNEI. CDR3 in amino acids: CASRPAGPNLEQYF. As DNA, the CDR3 is TGTGCCAGCAGACCCGCAGGGCCCAACCTCGAGCAGTACTTC.

This chain connects TRBV4-1 to TRBJ2-7; 7 nucleotides align to TRBD1. CDR3 length: 15 amino acids. V dropped 2 bases and J dropped 7; count of bases not matched to a gene: 11. Germline CDR1 reads MGHRA; CDR2 reads YSYEKL. The CDR3 spells CASSQRVGGAWEQYF. In nucleotides, the CDR3 is TGCGCCAGCAGCCAAAGAGTAGGGGGCGCGTGGGAGCAGTACTTC.

This clone was picked up one time. J is TRBJ2-1 and V is TRBV28; a possible D gene is TRBD1 (5 bases). CDR3 length: 17 amino acids. From germline, CDR1 is MDHEN and CDR2 SYDVKM. The V and J ends lost 6 bases and 0 bases respectively, with 18 bases between them. CDR3 region: CASRESQGFSSYNEQFF. CDR3 DNA sequence: TGTGCCAGCAGGGAAAGCCAGGGCTTTAGCTCCTACAATGAGCAGTTCTTC. Based on the CDR3 plus reference TRBV28 and TRBJ2-1, the full variable domain is DVKVTQSSRYLVKRTGEKVFLECVQDMDHENMFWYRQDPGLGLRLIYFSYDVKMKEKGDIPEGYSVSREKKERFSLILESASTNQTSMYLCASRESQGFSSYNEQFFGPGTRLTVL.

V and J are TRBV7-9 and TRBJ2-1; the match to TRBD1 covers 7 bases. Trimming took 6 bases from V and 5 from J; bases not matched to a gene: 7. This CDR3 contains 14 residues. Per the germline V gene, CDR1 is SEHNR and CDR2 is FQNEAQ (reference sequence). In DNA, the CDR3 is TGTGCCAGCAGAGACAGGGCAGGGGACAATGAGCAGTTCTTC. This codes for CASRDRAGDNEQFF.

The chain employs TRBV29-1 and TRBJ2-7; possibly TRBD2 for D (5 bases). V dropped 1 base and J dropped 5 bases, with 15 bases sitting between them. Germline CDR1 SQVTM, CDR2 ANQGSEA. This CDR3 comprises 14 residues. CDR3 loop: CSVEVRGTVDEQYF. CDR3 coding DNA: TGCAGCGTTGAAGTTCGGGGTACCGTCGACGAGCAGTACTTC.

V gene TRBV12-5 combines with J gene TRBJ2-1; D might be TRBD1 (6 bases). CDR3 length: 16 amino acids. V shed 6 bases and J shed 0 bases, with 15 bases lying between them. Looked up from germline, CDR1 is LGHNT and CDR2 is FRNRAP. The CDR3 nucleotides are TGTGCTAGTGGCTCCCAGGGGCCTCGCTCCTACAATGAGCAGTTCTTC. Amino acids: CASGSQGPRSYNEQFF.

The chain employs TRBV6-5 and TRBJ2-7, with 7 bases matching TRBD1. Germline V gene data show CDR1 as MNHEY and CDR2 as SVGAGI. CDR3 length equals 12 residues. Unmatched junction bases numbered 4, after V lost 8 bases and J lost 3 bases. DNA of the CDR3: TGTGCCAGCGGGACAGAAGGCTACGAGCAGTACTTC. Its translation: CASGTEGYEQYF.

The gene calls are TRBV2 and TRBJ1-1, with D perhaps TRBD1 (6 bases). This CDR3 has 15 amino acids. The V gene's germline CDR1 is SNHLY and CDR2 FYNNEI. The V and J ends lost 3 bases and 4 bases respectively, with 15 bases between them. This CDR3 is CASSDLAQGITEAFF. CDR3 in DNA: TGTGCCAGCAGTGACTTAGCTCAGGGGATCACTGAAGCTTTCTTT.

The chain has TRBV29-1 and TRBJ2-7, with TRBD2 as a possible D gene (7 bases). CDR1 SQVTM and CDR2 ANQGSEA come from the germline V gene. The V gene lost 5 bases and the J gene lost 4 bases, with 15 bases spanning the gap. CDR3 length equals 13 residues. The CDR3 coding sequence is TGCAGCGTTCTACAGGGAGGGGGTTACGAGCAGTACTTC. This gives the protein CSVLQGGGYEQYF.

J is TRBJ1-1 and V is TRBV7-8; D not certain. Germline CDR1 reads SGHVS; CDR2 reads FQNEAQ. The germline V and J ends were trimmed by 3 bases and 10 bases, with 12 bases remaining between them. The CDR3 is 12 amino acids. The CDR3 sequence is CASSLSGFRAFF. CDR3 sequence (DNA): TGTGCCAGCAGCTTGTCAGGATTTCGAGCTTTCTTT.